Listed here are 29 T cell receptor beta chains from one sample, sequenced in a study of blood T cell repertoires in COVID-19. Assay used: immunoSEQ multiplex PCR; TCRdb lists only in-frame clones, some missing. Of about 170,000 clones listed, 92% are singletons. The sequenced sample was peripheral blood. Source of these receptors: a man aged 25 to 40 with COVID-19, enrolled during active disease.

The chain recombines TRBV2 with TRBJ2-5; TRBD2 aligns across 8 bases. Germline V lookup: CDR1 SNHLY, CDR2 FYNNEI. With 0 bases clipped from V and 1 base from J, the junction kept 7 bases outside the gene matches. This CDR3 region has 17 residues. CDR3 amino acids: CASSEALSGSLQETQYF. In DNA, the CDR3 is TGTGCCAGCAGTGAAGCGCTCAGCGGGAGCCTCCAAGAGACCCAGTACTTC.

Written as DNA, the CDR3 is TGTGCCAGCAGCTTAAGGGACAGGGCATACGAGCAGTACTTC. Translating gives CASSLRDRAYEQYF. The rearrangement joins TRBV7-7 to TRBJ2-7, with TRBD1 matching 9 bases. Germline-derived CDR1 and CDR2 are SSHAT and FNYEAQ (reference sequence). V was clipped by 2 bases and J by 4 bases; unmatched bases: 3. The CDR3 consists of 14 residues.

The chain carries TRBV12-3 or TRBV12-4 and TRBJ1-1; D possibly corresponds to TRBD1 (5 bases). The CDR3 has 13 amino acids. Deletions cut 7 bases from V and 7 bases from J, with 16 bases between. Here the CDR3 DNA reads TGTGCCAGCAAGGACACGGTTAGGCGTGAAGCTTTCTTT. It is translated as CASKDTVRREAFF.

The chain has TRBV12-3 or TRBV12-4 and TRBJ2-2; D not resolved. The CDR3 is made up of 11 amino acids. With 2 bases removed from V and 8 bases from J, the gap between germline ends came to 3 bases. This chain's CDR3 is CASSLIGELFF. The CDR3 region has the DNA TGTGCCAGCAGTTTAATAGGGGAGCTGTTTTTT.

The chain carries TRBV27 and TRBJ2-1; D is perhaps TRBD2 (6 bases). Germline V CDR1 and CDR2: MNHEY, SMNVEV (reference sequence). Trimming shortened V by 5 bases and J by 0 bases, and 11 bases separated the two germline ends. CDR3 length: 15 amino acids. CDR3 loop: CASSGGEFSYNEQFF. As DNA, the CDR3 is TGTGCCAGCAGTGGAGGGGAATTCTCCTACAATGAGCAGTTCTTC.

The chain carries TRBV3-1 (or the pseudogene TRBV3-2) and TRBJ1-2; D gene uncertain. CDR1 is LGHDT and CDR2 is YNNKEL in the germline V gene (reference sequence). This CDR3 has 14 amino acids. V was shortened by 0 bases and J by 1 base, with 6 bases between the two germline ends. The CDR3 nucleotides are TGTGCCAGCAGCCAAGAGATCGGTAACTATGGCTACACCTTC. It translates to CASSQEIGNYGYTF.

V and J are TRBV4-1 and TRBJ1-1, with D unclear. Trimming removed 2 bases at V and 0 bases at J, with 10 bases between. Germline CDR1 and CDR2: MGHRA and YSYEKL. The CDR3 totals 15 residues. CDR3 nucleotides: TGCGCCAGCAGCCAACCCTTTCCTATGAACACTGAAGCTTTCTTT. Amino acids: CASSQPFPMNTEAFF.

J is TRBJ2-1 and V is TRBV12-5, with a weak D call TRBD1 (7 bases). V lost 1 base and J 5 bases, leaving 18 bases between the germline ends. This CDR3 is built from 17 residues. Germline V CDR1 and CDR2: LGHNT, FRNRAP. The CDR3, as DNA: TGTGCTAGTGGTTTGGCAAGAACAGGGGACTCAGACAATGAGCAGTTCTTC. It translates to CASGLARTGDSDNEQFF.

The genes are TRBV6-5 and TRBJ2-3; 9 nucleotides align to TRBD1. Germline CDR1 and CDR2: MNHEY and SVGAGI. J lost 4 bases, V lost 10 bases, and 12 bases had no gene match. This CDR3 is built from 15 residues. CDR3 DNA sequence: TGTGCCACCAGGACGGACAGGGGACCTTCAGATACGCAGTATTTT. This codes for CATRTDRGPSDTQYF.

This chain uses TRBV7-9 with TRBJ1-2, with 8 bases matching TRBD1. The CDR3 has 13 residues. J was trimmed by 7 bases and V by 5 bases; bases with no gene match: 6. Germline loops: CDR1 SEHNR, CDR2 FQNEAQ (reference sequence). The CDR3 loop reads CASSHDRGPGYTF. CDR3 coding DNA: TGTGCCAGCAGCCACGACAGGGGACCTGGCTACACCTTC.

The V gene is TRBV7-6, the J gene TRBJ1-3, with D uncertain. The V gene's germline CDR1 is SGHVS and CDR2 FNYEAQ. V was trimmed by 3 bases and J by 2 bases, leaving 14 bases between them. This CDR3 comprises 16 residues. The CDR3 spells CASSLNYDDPGNTIYF. The DNA of the CDR3 is TGTGCCAGCAGCTTGAACTATGATGATCCTGGAAACACCATATATTTT.

The rearrangement uses TRBV4-2 and TRBJ2-6; 8 nucleotides agree with TRBD1. V trimming: 3 bases; J trimming: 2 bases; junction bases outside the gene matches: 6. The CDR3 length is 17 residues. Germline-derived CDR1 and CDR2 are LGHNA and YNFKEQ. The CDR3 coding sequence is TGTGCCAGCAGCCACCTGGACAGGGTCCCTGGGGCCAACGTCCTGACTTTC. Protein sequence: CASSHLDRVPGANVLTF.

The chain carries TRBV29-1 and TRBJ1-2, with a tentative D call TRBD1 (6 bases). With 7 bases removed from V and 7 bases from J, the gap between germline ends came to 16 bases. Germline CDR1 and CDR2: SQVTM and ANQGSEA. CDR3 length: 12 amino acids. CDR3 sequence: CSALDRIGGYTF. The CDR3 DNA reads TGCAGCGCGCTCGACAGGATCGGTGGCTACACCTTC.

The chain links TRBV5-7 to TRBJ1-3, with 9 nucleotides matching TRBD1. TRBV5-7 counts as an open reading frame of uncertain function. V trimming: 3 bases; J trimming: 4 bases; junction bases outside the gene matches: 14. This CDR3 has 18 amino acids. CDR3: CASSSSFPGTGLGNTIYF. CDR3 DNA sequence: TGTGCCAGCAGCTCCTCATTTCCCGGGACAGGGCTCGGAAACACCATATATTTT.

The V gene is TRBV18, the J gene TRBJ2-7; TRBD1 matches 7 bases. The junction had 6 bases not matched to a gene; V was cut back by 4 bases and J by 3 bases. CDR1 and CDR2 (germline): KGHSH, LQKENI. The CDR3 loop spans 14 amino acids. This CDR3 reads CASSQGQISYEQYF. CDR3 nucleotides: TGTGCCAGCTCACAGGGACAGATTAGCTACGAGCAGTACTTC.

The chain has TRBV27 and TRBJ2-1, with D uncertain. Trimming cost V 3 bases and J 15 bases, with 18 bases left between them. Germline values: CDR1 MNHEY, CDR2 SMNVEV (reference sequence). The CDR3 length is 13 residues. The CDR3 DNA sequence: TGTGCCAGCAGTTTTGCGAGGAATCGAGAAGCGTTCTTC. Residues: CASSFARNREAFF.

V is TRBV5-1 and J is TRBJ1-1, with a weak D call TRBD1 (5 bases). Germline V gene sequence: CDR1 SGHRS, CDR2 YFSETQ. The CDR3 is 15 amino acids. Trimming cost V 4 bases and J 5 bases, with 18 bases left between them. This chain's CDR3 is CASSRLSGEGTEAFF. The CDR3 region has the DNA TGCGCCAGCAGCCGCCTTTCGGGGGAAGGGACTGAAGCTTTCTTT.

V gene TRBV6-5 combines with J gene TRBJ2-2; TRBD2 might be the D (5 bases). Germline values: CDR1 MNHEY, CDR2 SVGAGI. V lost 8 bases and J lost 1, with 8 bases in between. This CDR3 has 13 residues. The CDR3 region is CASLGGNTGELFF. The CDR3 DNA reads TGTGCCAGCCTAGGAGGGAACACCGGGGAGCTGTTTTTT.

The chain recombines TRBV5-6 with TRBJ1-5, with 7 positions matching TRBD1. This CDR3 region has 15 residues. With V trimmed by 1 base and J by 7 bases, 8 bases remained unmatched. Germline CDR1 SGHDT, CDR2 YYEEEE. CDR3 region: CASSLRQGQGQPQHF. The CDR3 bases are TGTGCCAGCAGCTTGCGACAGGGTCAAGGGCAGCCCCAGCATTTT.

J is TRBJ2-5 and V is TRBV28, with 7 bases matching TRBD1. Trimming at V came to 6 bases and at J to 5 bases, leaving 6 bases not matched to a gene. CDR3 length: 13 residues. The germline CDR1 and CDR2 sequences are MDHEN and SYDVKM. CDR3 nucleotides: TGTGCCAGCAGACAGGGGAATAGCGAGACCCAGTACTTC. Its translation is CASRQGNSETQYF.

The chain combines TRBV7-7 with TRBJ1-5; 9 nucleotides line up with TRBD1. J was trimmed by 5 bases and V by 5 bases; bases with no gene match: 4. This CDR3 contains 14 residues. Germline assignment: CDR1 SSHAT and CDR2 FNYEAQ (reference sequence). The CDR3 loop reads CASSLRTGDQPQHF. In DNA, the CDR3 is TGTGCCAGCAGCCTACGGACAGGGGATCAGCCCCAGCATTTT.

The V gene is TRBV19, the J gene TRBJ1-5; D possibly corresponds to TRBD1 (6 bases). CDR1 is LNHDA, CDR2 SQIVND, per germline (reference sequence). The CDR3 totals 15 residues. V lost 6 bases to trimming and J lost 0 bases, with 12 bases between them. The CDR3 here is CASRSDSYSNQPQHF. The CDR3 DNA sequence: TGTGCCAGTAGATCGGACAGTTATAGCAATCAGCCCCAGCATTTT.

The gene calls are TRBV7-7 and TRBJ2-3; 9 nucleotides agree with TRBD1. Germline V lookup: CDR1 SSHAT, CDR2 FNYEAQ (reference sequence). The V and J ends lost 6 bases and 3 bases, in that order; junction bases with no gene match: 7. The CDR3 loop spans 15 amino acids. The CDR3 reads CASSEQGAGTDTQYF. The CDR3 DNA follows: TGTGCCAGCAGTGAACAGGGGGCCGGAACAGATACGCAGTATTTT. Supplemented by reference TRBV7-7 and TRBJ2-3, the full variable domain reads GAGVSQSPRYKVTKRGQDVTLRCDPISSHATLYWYQQALGQGPEFLTYFNYEAQPDKSGLPSDRFSAERPEGSISTLTIQRTEQRDSAMYRCASSEQGAGTDTQYFGPGTRLTVL.

This sequence joins TRBV6-5 and TRBJ1-5; the D is unclear. Trimming left V 0 bases short and J 8 bases short, with 11 bases between. Germline lookup yields CDR1 MNHEY and CDR2 SVGAGI. This CDR3 has 14 residues. The CDR3 reads CASSYSGVREPQHF. For the CDR3, the DNA is TGTGCCAGCAGTTACTCTGGTGTGAGGGAGCCCCAGCATTTT.

This chain connects TRBV7-9 to TRBJ1-2; 7 nucleotides agree with TRBD1. J lost 0 bases, V lost 3 bases, and 4 bases had no gene match. The CDR3 loop spans 15 amino acids. Germline V gene lookup returns CDR1 SEHNR and CDR2 FQNEAQ (reference sequence). Here the CDR3 reads CASSLRDSANYGYTF. The CDR3 nucleotides are TGTGCCAGCAGCTTGAGGGACAGTGCTAACTATGGCTACACCTTC.

This clone was observed a single time. The CDR3 coding sequence is TGTGCCAGCAGCTTAGGCCAGGGGGCCGGGGAGCTGTTTTTT. It yields the protein CASSLGQGAGELFF. The J gene is TRBJ2-2, the V gene TRBV7-9; 7 nucleotides align to TRBD1. The CDR3 is made up of 14 amino acids. Trimming removed 1 base from V and 6 bases from J; junction bases left unmatched: 2. Germline V gene data show CDR1 as SEHNR and CDR2 as FQNEAQ (reference sequence).

V is TRBV28 and J is TRBJ1-2, with D possibly being TRBD1 (5 bases). CDR1 is MDHEN, CDR2 SYDVKM, per germline. The CDR3 contains 14 residues. V lost 5 bases, J lost 4 bases, and 14 bases lay in between. CDR3 amino acids: CASSPRVGGYGYTF. For the CDR3, the DNA is TGTGCCAGCAGTCCCAGGGTTGGTGGCTATGGCTACACCTTC.

The chain joins TRBV28 to TRBJ1-3, with a possible D match to TRBD1 (5 bases). Germline V CDR1 and CDR2: MDHEN, SYDVKM. Trimming took off 4 bases at V and 3 bases at J, with 10 bases between the two ends. This CDR3 region has 14 residues. CDR3 loop: CASSSQEHGNTIYF. As DNA, the CDR3 is TGTGCCAGCAGTTCACAGGAGCATGGAAACACCATATATTTT. The variable domain in full, completed from reference TRBV28 and TRBJ1-3, reads DVKVTQSSRYLVKRTGEKVFLECVQDMDHENMFWYRQDPGLGLRLIYFSYDVKMKEKGDIPEGYSVSREKKERFSLILESASTNQTSMYLCASSSQEHGNTIYFGEGSWLTVV.

V is TRBV7-9 and J is TRBJ1-1; D remains ambiguous. This CDR3 is 14 amino acids long. Germline V lookup: CDR1 SEHNR, CDR2 FQNEAQ (reference sequence). V dropped 5 bases and J dropped 0 bases, with 10 bases sitting between them. The CDR3 loop is CASSRRVLNTEAFF. In DNA form, the CDR3 reads TGTGCCAGCAGCCGACGGGTCTTGAACACTGAAGCTTTCTTT.